This entry lists 28 T cell receptor beta chains sequenced from one sample in a study of blood T cell repertoires in COVID-19. Assay: immunoSEQ multiplex PCR; the TCRdb copy retains only in-frame clones and omits some. The data contain under 200,000 clones, under 90% of them singletons. Sequencing was performed on PBMCs or T cells enriched from blood (not recorded which). The source is a man between 45 and 60 years old who had recovered from COVID-19.

The CDR3: CASSEHGAAKNIQYF. The CDR3 region has the DNA TGTGCCAGCAGTGAACATGGGGCGGCCAAAAACATTCAGTACTTC. The rearrangement joins TRBV25-1 to TRBJ2-4; TRBD1 is a possible D gene (5 bases). CDR1 is MGHDK and CDR2 is SYGVNS in the germline V gene. This CDR3 is built from 15 residues. V was cut by 2 bases and J by 1 base, with 9 bases left in between.

This chain joins TRBV7-8 and TRBJ1-5; D might be TRBD1 (5 bases). This CDR3 has 14 residues. V shed 4 bases and J shed 9 bases, with 16 bases lying between them. Per germline, CDR1 SGHVS and CDR2 FQNEAQ. CDR3 nucleotides: TGTGCCAGCAGCTATTCTACGGACAAAGGGCCCCAGCATTTT. Its protein is CASSYSTDKGPQHF.

The chain recombines TRBV29-1 with TRBJ2-5; maybe TRBD1 (5 bases). Trimming stripped 3 bases from V and 5 bases from J, with 10 bases between. CDR1 SQVTM and CDR2 ANQGSEA come from the germline V gene. This CDR3 is 12 amino acids long. The CDR3 DNA follows: TGCAGCGTTGAGCTGACAGCTGAGACCCAGTACTTC. Translated: CSVELTAETQYF.

The rearrangement links TRBV5-4 to TRBJ2-7, with D tentatively TRBD2 (6 bases). V dropped 1 base and J dropped 3 bases, with 8 bases sitting between them. Germline CDR1 reads SGHNT; CDR2 reads YYREEE (reference sequence). CDR3 size: 13 residues. CDR3 nucleotides: TGTGCCAGCAGCTTGCGGGGGAGCTACGAGCAGTACTTC. Protein product: CASSLRGSYEQYF.

The chain is built from TRBV23-1 and TRBJ1-5; D unresolved. TRBV23-1 is an ORF, and what it does is uncertain. V was clipped by 6 bases and J by 6 bases, with 30 bases between them. This CDR3 has 19 residues. CDR3 amino acids: CASSQNPISQAPSGQPQHF. The CDR3 DNA follows: TGCGCCAGCAGCCAAAATCCAATTTCTCAGGCCCCCTCAGGTCAGCCCCAGCATTTT.

The V call is TRBV9, the J call TRBJ2-1; TRBD2 agrees at 8 bases. Germline V gene sequence: CDR1 SGDLS, CDR2 YYNGEE. This CDR3 has 15 residues. The junction had 6 bases not matched to a gene; V was cut back by 3 bases and J by 4 bases. In nucleotides, the CDR3 is TGTGCCAGCAGCGACCGGGGGGGCCGGTACAATGAGCAGTTCTTC. It encodes CASSDRGGRYNEQFF.

The V call is TRBV6-6, the J call TRBJ1-5; a possible D gene is TRBD1 (5 bases). There are 15 residues in the CDR3. Trimming removed 0 bases at V and 2 bases at J, with 8 bases between. Germline CDR1 reads MNHNY; CDR2 reads SVGAGI (reference sequence). This CDR3 reads CASSYSRQRNQPQHF. The CDR3 DNA follows: TGTGCCAGCAGTTACTCTAGACAGCGCAATCAGCCCCAGCATTTT.

The rearrangement uses TRBV5-1 and TRBJ2-6; D not certain. The CDR3 is 14 residues long. Germline lookup yields CDR1 SGHRS and CDR2 YFSETQ. V was cut by 5 bases and J by 0 bases, with 6 bases left in between. The CDR3 DNA reads TGCGCCAGCAGAGACATCTCTGGGGCCAACGTCCTGACTTTC. Translated, it gives CASRDISGANVLTF.

The chain uses TRBV11-2 and TRBJ1-1; maybe TRBD1 (5 bases). The CDR3 length is 12 residues. Germline V gene lookup returns CDR1 SGHAT and CDR2 FQNNGV. Trimming removed 1 base from V and 7 bases from J, with 7 bases in between. CDR3 DNA: TGTGCCAGCAGCTTAGGTACAGGTGAAGCTTTCTTT. It codes for CASSLGTGEAFF.

This clone was recorded only once. This sequence joins TRBV5-5 and TRBJ2-5, with TRBD1 as a possible D gene (6 bases). The CDR3 runs to 14 residues. V lost 4 bases and J lost 3, with 13 bases in between. Per the germline V gene, CDR1 is SGHKS and CDR2 is YYEKEE (reference sequence). DNA for the CDR3: TGTGCCAGCAGCGCACTGGACAGAAAAGAGACCCAGTACTTC. Its protein is CASSALDRKETQYF.

The chain carries TRBV6-5 and TRBJ1-2, with 8 nucleotides matching TRBD1. The CDR3 runs 15 residues. Trimming cost V 7 bases and J 4 bases; bases outside gene matches: 11. Germline CDR1 reads MNHEY; CDR2 reads SVGAGI. CDR3: CASTQYRDRLYGYTF. In nucleotides, the CDR3 is TGTGCCAGCACCCAGTACCGGGACAGGCTCTATGGCTACACCTTC.

The chain has TRBV19 and TRBJ2-1, with 7 bases lining up with TRBD1. The CDR3 covers 14 residues. V trimming: 2 bases; J trimming: 7 bases; junction bases outside the gene matches: 5. The germline CDR1 and CDR2 sequences are LNHDA and SQIVND (reference sequence). The CDR3 spells CASSIRDRANEQFF. The CDR3 DNA follows: TGTGCCAGTAGTATAAGAGACAGGGCGAATGAGCAGTTCTTC.

The chain links TRBV15 to TRBJ1-3, with TRBD1 matching over 7 bases. The CDR3 consists of 15 residues. From germline, CDR1 is LNHNV and CDR2 YYDKDF (reference sequence). After removal of 1 base from V and 4 bases from J, the junction contained 4 bases not matched to a gene. This chain's CDR3 is CATSRVRGRGNTIYF. The CDR3 bases are TGTGCCACCAGCAGAGTGAGGGGGCGAGGAAACACCATATATTTT. Filled out from reference TRBV15 and TRBJ1-3, the complete variable domain reads DAMVIQNPRYQVTQFGKPVTLSCSQTLNHNVMYWYQQKSSQAPKLLFHYYDKDFNNEADTPDNFQSRRPNTSFCFLDIRSPGLGDTAMYLCATSRVRGRGNTIYFGEGSWLTVV.

The chain combines TRBV12-3 or TRBV12-4 with TRBJ1-1, with a possible D match to TRBD1 (5 bases). The length of the CDR3 is 12 residues. V was cut by 8 bases and J by 11 bases, with 18 bases left in between. The CDR3 sequence: CASCRDSNLAFF. The CDR3 nucleotides are TGTGCCAGCTGCCGGGACTCTAATTTGGCTTTCTTT.

This clone was detected a few times. This chain uses TRBV6-5 with TRBJ2-7; 7 positions agree with TRBD2. The CDR3 is 14 amino acids. Trimming took 6 bases from V and 3 from J; bases not matched to a gene: 8. The germline V gene has CDR1 MNHEY and CDR2 SVGAGI. The CDR3, as DNA: TGTGCCAGCAGACCTACGGGGGGAGGCTACGAGCAGTACTTC. This translates into CASRPTGGGYEQYF.

In this sample, this clone turned up a few times. The rearrangement uses TRBV2 and TRBJ2-3; TRBD2 matches 11 bases. Germline lookup yields CDR1 SNHLY and CDR2 FYNNEI. This CDR3 region has 16 residues. Trimming removed 4 bases from V and 2 bases from J; junction bases left unmatched: 5. The CDR3, as DNA: TGTGCCAGCAGTGTACTAGCGGGGGCCTTCACAGATACGCAGTATTTT. Translating gives CASSVLAGAFTDTQYF.

As DNA, the CDR3 is TGTGCCAGCAGCAAACGCGATGCAGGGGGCAATCAGCCCCAGCATTTT. It codes for CASSKRDAGGNQPQHF. The V gene is TRBV21-1, the J gene TRBJ1-5; TRBD1 is the table's D call and was not checked against the DNA. TRBV21-1 is a pseudogene segment. The CDR3 sequence is 16 residues long.

The CDR3 spells CASSYSRRGGEKLFF. The CDR3, as DNA: TGTGCCAGCAGTTACTCGCGCAGGGGTGGGGAAAAACTGTTTTTT. This chain joins TRBV6-5 and TRBJ1-4; D perhaps matches TRBD1 (6 bases). There are 15 residues in the CDR3. The germline CDR1 and CDR2 sequences are MNHEY and SVGAGI. The V end lost 0 bases, the J end lost 8 bases, and 13 bases lay between the germline ends.

In its sample, this clone was seen many times. The rearrangement uses TRBV30 and TRBJ2-7; 9 bases line up with TRBD1. V trimming: 2 bases; J trimming: 3 bases; junction bases outside the gene matches: 5. CDR3 length: 14 residues. From germline, CDR1 is GTSNPN and CDR2 SVGIG (reference sequence). The CDR3 protein is CAWSSGTGNYEQYF. CDR3 bases: TGTGCCTGGAGTTCCGGGACAGGGAACTACGAGCAGTACTTC.

The chain combines TRBV5-1 with TRBJ2-7; the match to TRBD1 covers 11 bases. CDR3 length equals 18 residues. The germline V gene encodes CDR1 SGHRS and CDR2 YFSETQ. Trimming cost V 3 bases and J 0 bases; bases outside gene matches: 11. DNA for the CDR3: TGCGCCAGCAGCTACGCATCCGGGACAGGGGGAACCTCCTACGAGCAGTACTTC. Amino acids: CASSYASGTGGTSYEQYF.

The J gene is TRBJ1-2, the V gene TRBV4-3; 7 nucleotides align to TRBD1. CDR1 is LGHNA, CDR2 YSLEER, per germline. This CDR3 has 13 residues. V dropped 6 bases and J dropped 5; count of bases not matched to a gene: 6. CDR3 sequence reads: CASRQGSGYGYTF. Here the CDR3 DNA reads TGCGCCAGCAGACAGGGGTCTGGATATGGCTACACCTTC.

This clone was seen a single time. The CDR3, as DNA: TGTGCCAGCAGTTCTGCCAGGGGTTCCCCCTACGAGCAGTACTTC. It is translated as CASSSARGSPYEQYF. The chain carries TRBV6-5 and TRBJ2-7, with D maybe TRBD1 (6 bases). CDR1 is MNHEY and CDR2 is SVGAGI in the germline V gene. The CDR3 totals 15 residues. Trimming left V 4 bases short and J 2 bases short, with 15 bases between.

V usage is TRBV7-9 and J usage is TRBJ2-5, with D tentatively TRBD2 (6 bases). Trimming pared 1 base from V and 1 base from J, leaving 16 bases between. The germline CDR1 and CDR2 sequences are SEHNR and FQNEAQ (reference sequence). CDR3 size: 17 residues. The CDR3 DNA is TGTGCCAGCAGCTTAGGTTTTTTTGGGGGGAGCCAAGAGACCCAGTACTTC. As protein: CASSLGFFGGSQETQYF.

The chain joins TRBV2 to TRBJ2-5, with 8 positions matching TRBD2. The CDR3 sequence is 16 residues long. The V gene end was trimmed by 3 bases and the J gene end by 2 bases; junction bases not matched to a gene: 8. Germline CDR1 and CDR2: SNHLY and FYNNEI. For the CDR3, the DNA is TGTGCCAGCAGTGAGAGCCGGGGGGGCTCTCAAGAGACCCAGTACTTC. Protein sequence: CASSESRGGSQETQYF.

The CDR3 protein is CTSSQDLVGRNQPQHF. CDR3 nucleotide sequence: TGCACCAGCAGCCAAGATTTAGTGGGGAGAAATCAGCCCCAGCATTTT. The V and J genes are TRBV1 and TRBJ1-5. TRBV1 is shown as a pseudogene. There are 16 residues in the CDR3.

The chain carries TRBV29-1 and TRBJ1-2; 8 bases match TRBD1. CDR1 and CDR2 from the germline V gene are SQVTM and ANQGSEA. The CDR3 has 14 residues. J was trimmed by 6 bases and V by 1 base; bases with no gene match: 7. Here the CDR3 DNA reads TGCAGCGTTGAAGGGACAGGGAAGTTAAATGGCTACACCTTC. The encoded protein is CSVEGTGKLNGYTF.

This rearrangement joins TRBV19 to TRBJ1-6; 8 bases match TRBD1. V gave up 4 bases and J gave up 9 bases; unmatched junction bases: 11. CDR1 LNHDA and CDR2 SQIVND come from the germline V gene (reference sequence). This CDR3 is 16 amino acids long. The CDR3 spells CASSTPRQGSGSPLHF. In DNA, the CDR3 is TGTGCCAGTAGTACCCCCCGACAGGGGTCAGGTTCACCCCTCCACTTT.

The rearrangement uses TRBV2 and TRBJ1-2; tentative D call: TRBD1 (5 bases). CDR3 length: 13 amino acids. Trimming took 8 bases from V and 4 from J, leaving 14 bases between them. Germline V CDR1 and CDR2: SNHLY, FYNNEI. The CDR3 DNA sequence: TGTGCCAGCGGGAAAGGAGACAGCTATGGCTACACCTTC. Translation: CASGKGDSYGYTF.